These 8 T cell receptor beta chains were sequenced from one sample in a study of tumor and adjacent non-tumor tissue in lung cancer. A modified ARM-PCR protocol with three rounds of nested PCR amplified TCRbeta. TCRdb re-analysed the multiplex PCR reads in MiXCR, keeping a single row per CDR3 protein. Counted here are fewer than 120,000 distinct CDR3 sequences, over 75% occurring once; the ten biggest clones make up approximately 22%. RNA was extracted from bulk tissue without any cell sorting. The sequencing sample was made of lung tumor tissue. The receptors stem from a man aged 70 or older with non-small cell lung cancer.

Regarding this clonotype: An end of the junction does not agree with germline; a read error may underlie this. The chain uses TRBV6-5 and TRBJ1-2, with 7 bases that match TRBD1. Per germline, CDR1 MNHEY and CDR2 SVGAGI. The CDR3 consists of 15 residues. The CDR3 region is CATSYSGQGVYGYTF. The CDR3 DNA sequence: TGTGCCACCAGCTACTCGGGTCAGGGGGTCTATGGCTATACCTTC.

The table lists this clonotype with a count of one. Sequence at one end of the junction differs from germline and may be a read error. The rearrangement uses TRBV6-6 and TRBJ1-5, with TRBD1 identical over 9 bases. Germline V gene lookup returns CDR1 MNHNY and CDR2 SVGAGI (reference sequence). This CDR3 region has 15 residues. CDR3 sequence reads: CDSSYHRDRDQPQHF. Here the CDR3 DNA reads TGTGACAGCAGTTACCACAGGGACAGGGATCAGCCCCAGCATTTT.

This clonotype has more than one count but fewer than ten. A read error may produce the germline difference seen at one junction end. The V and J genes are TRBV6-2 or TRBV6-3 and TRBJ2-5; tentatively, D is TRBD1 or TRBD2 (5 bases each). Germline CDR1 MNHEY, CDR2 SVGEGT. The CDR3 loop spans 16 amino acids. DNA for the CDR3: TGTGCCAGCAGTTACCACGGACGGGGCCCCCAAGAGACGCAGTACTTC. Translated, it gives CASSYHGRGPQETQYF.

In its sample, this clonotype was seen many times. The chain uses TRBV20-1 and TRBJ1-4, with 7 bases identical to TRBD1. The V gene's germline CDR1 is DFQATT and CDR2 SNEGSKA (reference sequence). The CDR3 runs to 13 residues. Losses at the gene ends were 4 bases for V and 11 bases for J; bases not matched to a gene: 10. DNA for the CDR3: TGCAGTGCTACAGAATCTTCGGGACAGAAACTGTTTTTT. Translation: CSATESSGQKLFF.

The chain employs TRBV5-5 and TRBJ1-1, with no clear D. V lost 4 bases, J lost 4 bases, and 14 bases lay in between. This CDR3 spans 14 amino acids. In germline, CDR1 is SGHKS, CDR2 YYEKEE (reference sequence). CDR3 residues: CASSMDPQCTEAFF. CDR3 nucleotide sequence: TGTGCCAGCAGCATGGACCCCCAGTGCACTGAAGCTTTCTTT.

This chain uses TRBV20-1 with TRBJ1-6, with D maybe TRBD1 (5 bases). Germline V gene data show CDR1 as DFQATT and CDR2 as SNEGSKA (reference sequence). CDR3 length: 11 residues. V lost 3 bases to trimming and J lost 13 bases, with 10 bases between them. The CDR3 bases are TGCAGTGCTAGGTGGGGGGTTCCCCTCCACTTT. It codes for CSARWGVPLHF.

Concerning this clonotype itself: The CDR3 does not close with the conserved phenylalanine or tryptophan, likely indicating a read error. This rearrangement joins TRBV6-2 or TRBV6-3 to TRBJ1-1; tentatively, D is TRBD1 (6 bases). The germline V and J ends were trimmed by 4 bases and 7 bases, with 22 bases remaining between them. CDR3 length: 16 residues. The germline V gene encodes CDR1 MNHEY and CDR2 SVGEGT. CDR3 sequence reads: CASSSVTGIRGSEAFI. The CDR3 region has the DNA TGTGCCAGCAGTTCGGTGACAGGCATAAGGGGAAGTGAAGCTTTCATT.

As for this clonotype: No conserved phenylalanine or tryptophan ends this CDR3, so it is likely a read error. This chain connects TRBV6-1 to TRBJ2-3, with D perhaps TRBD2 (6 bases). Per germline, CDR1 MNHNS and CDR2 SASEGT. The CDR3 length is 15 residues. The V end was cut by 7 bases, the J end by 2 bases, with 16 bases between. The CDR3 DNA reads as TGTGCCAGCATTACCCCCCGGGGGATCACAGATACGCAGTATTAT. This encodes CASITPRGITDTQYY.